The present entry profiles one T cell receptor (beta chain) with its context. These data belong to a study of T-cell reconstitution after alpha-beta-depleted transplantation in children. TCRbeta library construction was performed incorporating unique molecular identifiers. TCRdb processed the PCR reads anew with MiXCR; each CDR3 protein has one entry. Of some 490,000 distinct CDR3 sequences detected, under 15% appear once; the ten largest clones hold around 6.1%. V was trimmed by 9 bases and J by 0 bases, leaving 16 bases between them. The CDR3 extends over 14 amino acids. Germline CDR1 reads SGHRS; CDR2 reads YFSETQ.

The rearrangement uses TRBV5-1 and TRBJ2-7; D is perhaps TRBD1 or TRBD2 (5 bases each). This sequence originates from a human donor who donated a stem cell graft to a child with combined immunodeficiency. The sequencing here drew on PBMCs from the stem cell graft donor, taken from the stem cell graft. This CDR3 reads CATREQSSSYEQYF. CDR3 coding DNA: TGCGCCACCAGGGAGCAGAGCAGCTCCTACGAGCAGTACTTC.